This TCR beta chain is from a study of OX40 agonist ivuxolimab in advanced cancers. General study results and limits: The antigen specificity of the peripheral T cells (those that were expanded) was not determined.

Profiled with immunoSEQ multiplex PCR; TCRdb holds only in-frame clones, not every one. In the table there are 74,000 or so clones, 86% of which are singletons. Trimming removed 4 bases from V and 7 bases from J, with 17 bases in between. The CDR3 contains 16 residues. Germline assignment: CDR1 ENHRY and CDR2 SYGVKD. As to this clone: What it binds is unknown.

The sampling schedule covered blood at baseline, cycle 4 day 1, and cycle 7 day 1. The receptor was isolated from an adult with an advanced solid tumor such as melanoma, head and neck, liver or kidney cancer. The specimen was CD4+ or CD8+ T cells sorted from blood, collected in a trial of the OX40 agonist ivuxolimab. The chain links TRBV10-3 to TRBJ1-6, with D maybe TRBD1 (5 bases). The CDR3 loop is CAISGTGGGGNSPLHF. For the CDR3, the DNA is TGTGCCATCAGTGGGACCGGGGGAGGAGGGAATTCACCCCTCCACTTT.